This T cell receptor beta chain was documented in a study of response to subunit inactivated influenza vaccine. Study-wide findings and caveats: Each seasonal flu vaccination may recruit only limited new T cells, authors suggested.

With 5 bases removed from V and 2 bases from J, the gap between germline ends came to 13 bases. Germline V gives CDR1 MNHEY, CDR2 SVGEGT. The CDR3 totals 15 residues. From the RT-PCR reads, TCRdb called clonotypes with MiXCR, one entry per CDR3 protein. The table has more than 250,000 distinct CDR3 sequences, just over 20% seen once. A single count supports this clonotype. Its antigen is unidentified. The chain joins TRBV6-2 or TRBV6-3 to TRBJ2-1; perhaps D is TRBD1 or TRBD2 (5 bases each). This sequence was found in a man between 50 and 69 years old who received an inactivated influenza vaccine. Sequenced material: PBMCs from blood, taken about 20 months after vaccination. The CDR3: CASSPGTNTYNEQFF. CDR3 coding DNA: TGTGCCAGCAGTCCGGGGACCAACACCTACAATGAGCAGTTCTTC.